This T cell receptor beta chain was sequenced for a study of shared clonotypes between healthy human individuals. Some clones are missing from TCRdb's copy, which holds only in-frame ones; the method was immunoSEQ multiplex PCR. The sample gives 2 million to 3 million clones, approximately 92% of which show up once; over 0.12% is in the top ten. CDR3 size: 16 residues. Germline V gene data show CDR1 as MNHEY and CDR2 as SMNVEV (reference sequence). V was clipped by 0 bases and J by 1 base; unmatched bases: 3. The receptor's source is a man in his late teens or twenties in good health. The chain joins TRBV27 to TRBJ2-7, with 10 bases that match TRBD2. The specimen was naive CD4+ T cells sorted from blood. Described subset: CD45RA+ positively selected. CDR3 coding DNA: TGTGCCAGCAGTTTATCTATAGCGGGAGGTTCCTACGAGCAGTACTTC. Translation gives CASSLSIAGGSYEQYF.